The 18 T cell receptor beta chains presented below share a single source sample, sequenced in a study of T cell responses to AZD1222 COVID-19 vaccine. The data were produced by immunoSEQ multiplex PCR, yet TCRdb's version contains in-frame clones alone and is incomplete. The sample has 130,000 to 150,000 clones; about 86% are singletons. Material: peripheral blood, obtained 28 days after the second AZD1222 dose. These receptors were obtained from an adult who received the AZD1222 COVID-19 vaccine.

This clone was detected a few times. The chain joins TRBV3-1 (or the pseudogene TRBV3-2) to TRBJ1-2; no clear D gene. Trimming left V 5 bases short and J 8 bases short, with 12 bases between. Per germline, CDR1 LGHDT and CDR2 YNNKEL (reference sequence). This CDR3 contains 12 residues. The CDR3: CASSMRARGYTF. CDR3 coding DNA: TGTGCCAGCAGCATGCGGGCGAGGGGCTACACCTTC.

The chain couples TRBV5-4 to TRBJ2-5; 11 bases map to TRBD2. After removal of 4 bases from V and 4 bases from J, the junction contained 6 bases not matched to a gene. Looked up from germline, CDR1 is SGHNT and CDR2 is YYREEE (reference sequence). This CDR3 spans 15 amino acids. CDR3 sequence reads: CASSAGLAVPETQYF. The CDR3 bases are TGTGCCAGCAGCGCGGGACTAGCGGTGCCAGAGACCCAGTACTTC. Filled out from reference TRBV5-4 and TRBJ2-5, the complete variable domain reads ETGVTQSPTHLIKTRGQQVTLRCSSQSGHNTVSWYQQALGQGPQFIFQYYREEENGRGNFPPRFSGLQFPNYSSELNVNALELDDSALYLCASSAGLAVPETQYFGPGTRLLVL.

V gene TRBV6-5 combines with J gene TRBJ1-1; weak D call: TRBD1 (5 bases). V was clipped by 4 bases and J by 6 bases, with 12 bases between them. Germline CDR1 MNHEY, CDR2 SVGAGI. The CDR3 length is 13 residues. The CDR3 region is CASSFNSGSEAFF. The CDR3 coding sequence is TGTGCCAGCAGTTTCAATTCAGGGTCTGAAGCTTTCTTT.

The chain links TRBV12-3 or TRBV12-4 to TRBJ2-2; no reliable D call. V lost 4 bases to trimming and J lost 5 bases, with 8 bases between them. CDR3 length equals 13 residues. Here the CDR3 reads CASSWIGTGELFF. CDR3 nucleotide sequence: TGTGCCAGCAGTTGGATCGGTACCGGGGAGCTGTTTTTT.

The rearrangement uses TRBV5-6 and TRBJ1-1, with a weak D call TRBD1 (5 bases). The germline V gene encodes CDR1 SGHDT and CDR2 YYEEEE. Trimming took off 1 base at V and 4 bases at J, with 11 bases between the two ends. This CDR3 comprises 14 residues. The CDR3: CASSLPGQGTEAFF. CDR3 in DNA: TGTGCCAGCAGCTTGCCCGGGCAGGGCACTGAAGCTTTCTTT.

The chain recombines TRBV10-3 with TRBJ1-5; D unclear. In germline, CDR1 is ENHRY, CDR2 SYGVKD. The CDR3 is 15 residues long. V was trimmed by 0 bases and J by 2 bases, leaving 8 bases between them. The CDR3 DNA follows: TGTGCCATCAGTGAGTCAGGTGAGGGCAATCAGCCCCAGCATTTT. Residues: CAISESGEGNQPQHF.

V and J are TRBV7-9 and TRBJ1-5; no reliable D call. This CDR3 spans 16 amino acids. Germline assignment: CDR1 SEHNR and CDR2 FQNEAQ (reference sequence). Trimming pared 1 base from V and 0 bases from J, leaving 10 bases between. Here the CDR3 reads CASSLGVADSNQPQHF. In nucleotides, the CDR3 is TGTGCCAGCAGCTTAGGGGTAGCCGATAGCAATCAGCCCCAGCATTTT.

This clone was picked up many times. The rearrangement links TRBV6-5 to TRBJ1-2; D not resolved. The CDR3 contains 13 residues. Trimming took 9 bases from V and 3 from J, leaving 14 bases between them. In germline, CDR1 is MNHEY, CDR2 SVGAGI. The CDR3: CASGETDHYGYTF. In DNA form, the CDR3 reads TGTGCCAGTGGTGAGACGGACCACTATGGCTACACCTTC.

CDR3 in DNA: TGTGCCAGCAGCTCTAGGCGGCTAGCGGGTGGAGAGACCCAGTACTTC. Translating gives CASSSRRLAGGETQYF. V and J are TRBV7-2 and TRBJ2-5; 8 bases are a match to TRBD2. This CDR3 contains 16 residues. CDR1 and CDR2 from the germline V gene are SGHTA and FQGNSA. V gave up 4 bases and J gave up 4 bases; unmatched junction bases: 11.

The rearrangement uses TRBV2 and TRBJ2-7; D possibly uses TRBD1 or TRBD2 (5 bases each). V was cut by 1 base and J by 6 bases, with 7 bases left in between. There are 12 residues in the CDR3. Germline CDR1 is SNHLY and CDR2 is FYNNEI. The CDR3 bases are TGTGCCAGCAGTGAAGGGGGGTTCGAGCAGTACTTC. Translated, it gives CASSEGGFEQYF.

This chain connects TRBV3-1 (or the pseudogene TRBV3-2) to TRBJ1-2; 8 nucleotides match TRBD1. CDR1 LGHDT and CDR2 YNNKEL come from the germline V gene (reference sequence). This CDR3 comprises 16 residues. V trimming: 3 bases; J trimming: 7 bases; junction bases outside the gene matches: 13. In DNA, the CDR3 is TGTGCCAGCAGCCATCGAACAGGGGGTGGTCCTCTTGGCTACACCTTC. It yields the protein CASSHRTGGGPLGYTF.

This clone was observed a handful of times. The chain carries TRBV4-1 and TRBJ2-2, with 12 bases identical to TRBD2. Germline CDR1 MGHRA, CDR2 YSYEKL. After removal of 4 bases from V and 7 bases from J, the junction contained 4 bases not matched to a gene. CDR3 size: 15 residues. CDR3: CASSLRLAGDGELFF. In nucleotides, the CDR3 is TGCGCCAGCAGCCTACGACTAGCGGGGGACGGGGAGCTGTTTTTT.

This clone appeared a few times. Other nucleotide sequences in the sample specify the same CDR3. The chain has TRBV4-1 and TRBJ1-2; D might be TRBD1 (5 bases). V dropped 0 bases and J dropped 2 bases, with 7 bases sitting between them. This CDR3 has 14 residues. The V gene's germline CDR1 is MGHRA and CDR2 YSYEKL. The CDR3 sequence: CASSQDHRNYGYTF. Written as DNA, the CDR3 is TGCGCCAGCAGCCAAGATCACAGGAACTATGGCTACACCTTC.

This rearrangement joins TRBV28 to TRBJ1-2, with a weak D call TRBD1 (5 bases). This CDR3 is built from 14 residues. Germline values: CDR1 MDHEN, CDR2 SYDVKM. Between the trimmed V and J ends, which lost 4 bases and 7 bases, there was a span of 16 bases. This CDR3 reads CASSSQTVISGYTF. In nucleotides, the CDR3 is TGTGCCAGCAGTTCCCAGACAGTAATCTCTGGCTACACCTTC.

The chain couples TRBV10-3 to TRBJ1-3; no clear D. Germline values: CDR1 ENHRY, CDR2 SYGVKD. Trimming removed 4 bases at V and 1 base at J, with 11 bases between. The CDR3 totals 15 residues. The CDR3 loop reads CAISADGGSGNTIYF. As DNA, the CDR3 is TGTGCCATCAGTGCCGACGGTGGGTCTGGAAACACCATATATTTT.

This clone was observed once. The chain carries TRBV19 and TRBJ1-5; perhaps TRBD1 as D (5 bases). Germline CDR1 is LNHDA and CDR2 is SQIVND (reference sequence). V shed 7 bases and J shed 1 base, with 14 bases lying between them. The length of the CDR3 is 15 residues. CDR3 in amino acids: CASNRRGQSNQPQHF. Written as DNA, the CDR3 is TGTGCCAGTAACAGGAGAGGGCAGAGCAATCAGCCCCAGCATTTT. The complete variable domain, with remaining parts taken from reference TRBV19 and TRBJ1-5, reads DGGITQSPKYLFRKEGQNVTLSCEQNLNHDAMYWYRQDPGQGLRLIYYSQIVNDFQKGDIAEGYSVSREKKESFPLTVTSAQKNPTAFYLCASNRRGQSNQPQHFGDGTRLSIL.

The V gene is TRBV10-3, the J gene TRBJ1-1, with D possibly matching TRBD1 (5 bases). Germline loops: CDR1 ENHRY, CDR2 SYGVKD. The CDR3 contains 15 residues. Trimming shortened V by 4 bases and J by 1 base, and 13 bases separated the two germline ends. The CDR3, as DNA: TGTGCCATCAGTGGGGAGGGGCGGGGGAACACTGAAGCTTTCTTT. Protein: CAISGEGRGNTEAFF.

This chain's CDR3 is CASSLGRGGEQYF. CDR3 DNA sequence: TGTGCCAGCAGTTTAGGCAGGGGCGGCGAGCAGTACTTC. This chain joins TRBV27 and TRBJ2-7; D is perhaps TRBD1 (6 bases). The CDR3 loop spans 13 amino acids. Trimming cost V 2 bases and J 6 bases, with 11 bases left between them. CDR1 is MNHEY and CDR2 is SMNVEV in the germline V gene (reference sequence).